Below, 10 T cell receptor beta chains from the same sample are listed, as sequenced in a study of response to subunit inactivated influenza vaccine. In TCRdb, the RT-PCR reads were re-called with MiXCR into one record per CDR3 protein. The repertoire consists of fewer than 550,000 distinct CDR3 sequences, with 25% occurring once and the leading ten covering about 1.9%. This material consisted of CD4+ T cells sorted from PBMCs, taken about 5 days after vaccination. Receptors were obtained from a man in his fifties who received an inactivated influenza vaccine.

This clonotype was counted between two and nine times. The V gene is TRBV20-1, the J gene TRBJ1-1, with a possible D match to TRBD1 (6 bases). Per the germline V gene, CDR1 is DFQATT and CDR2 is SNEGSKA (reference sequence). With 8 bases removed from V and 1 base from J, the gap between germline ends came to 14 bases. This CDR3 has 13 amino acids. For the CDR3, the DNA is TGCAGTCCTCTGTCCAGGGGGAACACTGAAGCTTTCTTT. It encodes CSPLSRGNTEAFF.

The CDR3 coding sequence is TGTGCCACCAGCAGCATACAAAAACTAGCGGCAGAGCAGTACTTC. Protein product: CATSSIQKLAAEQYF. The genes are TRBV15 and TRBJ2-7, with 8 bases aligning to TRBD2. V lost 3 bases and J lost 7; bases outside the gene matches: 11. Germline-derived CDR1 and CDR2 are LNHNV and YYDKDF (reference sequence). The CDR3 is 15 residues long.

J is TRBJ2-2 and V is TRBV5-1; D is perhaps TRBD1 (5 bases). This CDR3 region has 12 residues. Germline CDR1 is SGHRS and CDR2 is YFSETQ. Trimming removed 4 bases at V and 10 bases at J, with 11 bases between. CDR3 in amino acids: CASSHLQEELFF. CDR3 coding DNA: TGCGCCAGCAGCCACTTACAGGAGGAGCTGTTTTTT.

This sequence joins TRBV29-1 and TRBJ1-4, with 10 bases that match TRBD1. The length of the CDR3 is 13 residues. V shed 6 bases and J 8 bases; nucleotides not matched to a gene: 6. The germline V gene encodes CDR1 SQVTM and CDR2 ANQGSEA. The CDR3 sequence: CSVTGGATEKLFF. CDR3 bases: TGCAGCGTGACAGGGGGCGCTACGGAAAAACTGTTTTTT.

This sequence joins TRBV20-1 and TRBJ2-3, with 7 bases fitting TRBD2. Germline trimming cut 4 bases from V and 1 base from J; bases unmatched to any gene: 14. In germline, CDR1 is DFQATT, CDR2 SNEGSKA (reference sequence). The CDR3 sequence is 17 residues long. The CDR3 here is CSAIGGLAGERTDTQYF. Here the CDR3 DNA reads TGCAGTGCTATTGGCGGGCTTGCGGGAGAGCGCACAGATACGCAGTATTTT.

Only a few counts were recorded for this clonotype. Being one base from a much bigger clone, this may be a read error. This chain uses TRBV7-6 with TRBJ1-3; D remains ambiguous. The V gene's germline CDR1 is SGHVS and CDR2 FNYEAQ. The CDR3 covers 14 residues. The CDR3 loop is CAGSLDPAGNTIYF. Here the CDR3 DNA reads TGTGCCGGCAGCTTAGATCCGGCTGGAAACACCATATATTTT. The whole variable domain, remainder taken from reference TRBV7-6 and TRBJ1-3, is GAGVSQSPRYKVTKRGQDVALRCDPISGHVSLYWYRQALGQGPEFLTYFNYEAQQDKSGLPNDRFSAERPEGSISTLTIQRTEQRDSAMYRCAGSLDPAGNTIYFGEGSWLTVV.

This clonotype was recorded a few times. CDR3 in amino acids: CSSTSSLAETQYF. In DNA, the CDR3 is TGCAGCTCAACTAGTTCTCTTGCAGAGACCCAGTACTTC. The chain recombines TRBV29-1 with TRBJ2-5; tentatively, D is TRBD2 (5 bases). Deletions cut 8 bases from V and 4 bases from J, with 17 bases between. The CDR3 sequence is 13 residues long. Germline values: CDR1 SQVTM, CDR2 ANQGSEA.

The table lists this clonotype with many counts. This chain connects TRBV29-1 to TRBJ2-5, with a possible D match to TRBD1 (7 bases). V was clipped by 5 bases and J by 5 bases, with 15 bases between them. Germline V gene sequence: CDR1 SQVTM, CDR2 ANQGSEA. This CDR3 region has 13 residues. CDR3 residues: CSVWQGGFETQYF. The CDR3 coding sequence is TGCAGCGTTTGGCAGGGGGGCTTTGAGACCCAGTACTTC.

The V and J genes are TRBV7-2 and TRBJ2-7, with unresolved D. V dropped 1 base and J dropped 5 bases, with 6 bases sitting between them. The germline CDR1 and CDR2 sequences are SGHTA and FQGNSA. CDR3 size: 12 residues. CDR3 bases: TGTGCCAGCAGCTTAGTCAAGCACGAGCAGTACTTC. Translated: CASSLVKHEQYF.

In its sample, this clonotype was seen a few times. The chain couples TRBV5-1 to TRBJ2-5, with 10 bases identical to TRBD1. The V gene's germline CDR1 is SGHRS and CDR2 YFSETQ. The length of the CDR3 is 15 residues. The V gene end was trimmed by 4 bases and the J gene end by 5 bases; junction bases not matched to a gene: 8. The DNA of the CDR3 is TGCGCCAGCAGCAGGACAGGGGGTAGTTATGAGACCCAGTACTTC. Its protein product is CASSRTGGSYETQYF. The full variable domain, with the rest looked up from reference TRBV5-1 and TRBJ2-5, is KAGVTQTPRYLIKTRGQQVTLSCSPISGHRSVSWYQQTPGQGLQFLFEYFSETQRNKGNFPGRFSGRQFSNSRSEMNVSTLELGDSALYLCASSRTGGSYETQYFGPGTRLLVL.